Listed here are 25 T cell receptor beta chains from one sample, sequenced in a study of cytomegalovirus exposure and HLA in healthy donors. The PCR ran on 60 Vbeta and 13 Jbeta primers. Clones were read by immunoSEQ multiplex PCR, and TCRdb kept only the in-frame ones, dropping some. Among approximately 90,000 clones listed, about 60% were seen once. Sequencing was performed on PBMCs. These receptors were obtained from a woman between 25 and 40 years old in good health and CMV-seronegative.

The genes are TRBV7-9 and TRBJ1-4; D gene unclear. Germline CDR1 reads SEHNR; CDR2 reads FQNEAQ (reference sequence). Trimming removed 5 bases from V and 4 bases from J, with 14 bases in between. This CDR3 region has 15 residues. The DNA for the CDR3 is TGTGCCAGCAGCCCCAGTGCGGGGTTTAATGAAAAACTGTTTTTT. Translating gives CASSPSAGFNEKLFF.

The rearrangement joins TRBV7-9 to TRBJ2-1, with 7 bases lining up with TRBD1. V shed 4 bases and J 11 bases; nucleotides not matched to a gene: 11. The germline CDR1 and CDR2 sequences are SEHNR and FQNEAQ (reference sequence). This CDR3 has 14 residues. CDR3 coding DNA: TGTGCCAGCAGCTCGCCCGCCTGGACAGGACAGCAGTTCTTC. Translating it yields CASSSPAWTGQQFF.

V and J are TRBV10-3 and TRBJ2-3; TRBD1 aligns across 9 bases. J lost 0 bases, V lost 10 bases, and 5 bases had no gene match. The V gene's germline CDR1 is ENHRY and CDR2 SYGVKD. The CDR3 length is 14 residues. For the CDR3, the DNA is TGTGCCACCCGGACAGGGGCTAGCACAGATACGCAGTATTTT. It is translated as CATRTGASTDTQYF.

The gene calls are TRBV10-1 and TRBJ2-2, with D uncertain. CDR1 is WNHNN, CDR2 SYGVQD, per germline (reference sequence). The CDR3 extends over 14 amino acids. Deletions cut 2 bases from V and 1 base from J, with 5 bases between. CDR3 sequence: CASSEPLNTGELFF. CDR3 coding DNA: TGCGCCAGCAGTGAGCCACTGAACACCGGGGAGCTGTTTTTT.

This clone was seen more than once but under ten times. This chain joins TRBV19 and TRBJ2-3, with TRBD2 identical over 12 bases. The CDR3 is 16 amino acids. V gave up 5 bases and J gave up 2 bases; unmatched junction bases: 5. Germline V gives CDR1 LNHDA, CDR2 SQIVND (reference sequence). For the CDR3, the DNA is TGTGCCAGTAGTGTCGGACTAGCGGGATACACAGATACGCAGTATTTT. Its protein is CASSVGLAGYTDTQYF.

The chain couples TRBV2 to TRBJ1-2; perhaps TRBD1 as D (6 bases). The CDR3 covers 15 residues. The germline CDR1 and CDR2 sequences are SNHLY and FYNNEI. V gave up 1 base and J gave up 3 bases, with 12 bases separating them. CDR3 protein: CASSEGQGSYYGYTF. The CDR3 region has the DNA TGTGCCAGCAGTGAAGGTCAGGGGAGCTACTATGGCTACACCTTC. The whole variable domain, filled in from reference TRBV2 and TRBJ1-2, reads EPEVTQTPSHQVTQMGQEVILRCVPISNHLYFYWYRQILGQKVEFLVSFYNNEISEKSEIFDDQFSVERPDGSNFTLKIRSTKLEDSAMYFCASSEGQGSYYGYTFGSGTRLTVV.

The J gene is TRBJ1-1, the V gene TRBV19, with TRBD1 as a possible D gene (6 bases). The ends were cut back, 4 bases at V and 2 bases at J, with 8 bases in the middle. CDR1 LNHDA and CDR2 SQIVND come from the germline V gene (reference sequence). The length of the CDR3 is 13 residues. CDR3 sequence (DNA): TGTGCCAGTAGTAGGACAGTAAACACTGAAGCTTTCTTT. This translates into CASSRTVNTEAFF.

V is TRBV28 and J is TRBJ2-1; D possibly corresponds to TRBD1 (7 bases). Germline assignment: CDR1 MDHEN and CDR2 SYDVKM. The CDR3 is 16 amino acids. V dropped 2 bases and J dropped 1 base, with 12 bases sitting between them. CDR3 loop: CASSLAAGQSYNEQFF. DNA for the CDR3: TGTGCCAGCAGTTTAGCGGCGGGACAGTCCTACAATGAGCAGTTCTTC. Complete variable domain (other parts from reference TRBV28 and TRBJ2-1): DVKVTQSSRYLVKRTGEKVFLECVQDMDHENMFWYRQDPGLGLRLIYFSYDVKMKEKGDIPEGYSVSREKKERFSLILESASTNQTSMYLCASSLAAGQSYNEQFFGPGTRLTVL.

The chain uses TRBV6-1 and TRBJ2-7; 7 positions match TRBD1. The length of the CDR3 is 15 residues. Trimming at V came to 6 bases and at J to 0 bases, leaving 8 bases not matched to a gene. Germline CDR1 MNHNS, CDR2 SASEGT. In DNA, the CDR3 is TGTGCCAGCAGCCGCACAGGGGTCAACTCCTACGAGCAGTACTTC. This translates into CASSRTGVNSYEQYF.

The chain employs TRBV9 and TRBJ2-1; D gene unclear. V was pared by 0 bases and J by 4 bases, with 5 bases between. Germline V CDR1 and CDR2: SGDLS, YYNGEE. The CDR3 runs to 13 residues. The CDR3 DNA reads TGTGCCAGCAGCGTAGACCAGTACAATGAGCAGTTCTTC. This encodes CASSVDQYNEQFF.

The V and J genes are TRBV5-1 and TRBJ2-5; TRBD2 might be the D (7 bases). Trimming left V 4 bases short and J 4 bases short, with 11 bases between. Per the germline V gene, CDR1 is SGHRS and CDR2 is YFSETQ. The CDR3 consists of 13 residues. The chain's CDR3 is CASSGGARETQYF. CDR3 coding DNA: TGCGCCAGCAGCGGGGGGGCCCGAGAGACCCAGTACTTC.

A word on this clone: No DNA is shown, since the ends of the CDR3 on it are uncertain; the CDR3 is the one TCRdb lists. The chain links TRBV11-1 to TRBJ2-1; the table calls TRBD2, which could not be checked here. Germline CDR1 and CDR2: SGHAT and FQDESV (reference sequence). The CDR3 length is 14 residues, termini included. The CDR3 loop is CATLSWEGNNEQFF.

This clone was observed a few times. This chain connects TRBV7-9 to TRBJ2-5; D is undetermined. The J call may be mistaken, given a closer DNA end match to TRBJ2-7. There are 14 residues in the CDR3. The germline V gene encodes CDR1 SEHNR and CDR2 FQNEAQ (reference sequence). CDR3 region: CASSSPQARYEQYF. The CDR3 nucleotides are TGTGCCAGCAGCTCCCCGCAAGCACGCTACGAGCAGTACTTC.

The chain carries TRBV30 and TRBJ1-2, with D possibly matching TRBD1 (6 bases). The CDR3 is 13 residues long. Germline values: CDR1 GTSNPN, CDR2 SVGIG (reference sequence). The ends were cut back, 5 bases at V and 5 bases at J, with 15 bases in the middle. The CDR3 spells CAWAPGHFYGYTF. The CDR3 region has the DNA TGTGCCTGGGCTCCGGGACACTTTTATGGCTACACCTTC.

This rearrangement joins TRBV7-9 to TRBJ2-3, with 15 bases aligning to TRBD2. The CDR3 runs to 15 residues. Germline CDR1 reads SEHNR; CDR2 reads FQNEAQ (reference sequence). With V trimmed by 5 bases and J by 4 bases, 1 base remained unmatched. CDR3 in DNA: TGTGCCAGCAGCCGGACTAGCGGGGGGGCAGATACGCAGTATTTT. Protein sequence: CASSRTSGGADTQYF.

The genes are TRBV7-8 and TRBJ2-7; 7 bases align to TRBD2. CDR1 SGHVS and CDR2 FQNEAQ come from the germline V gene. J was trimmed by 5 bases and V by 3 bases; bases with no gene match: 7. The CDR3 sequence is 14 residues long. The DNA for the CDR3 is TGTGCCAGCAGCTTGGGGAGGGCCGATCACGAGCAGTACTTC. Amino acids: CASSLGRADHEQYF. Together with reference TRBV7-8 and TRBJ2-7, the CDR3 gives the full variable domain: GAGVSQSPRYKVAKRGQDVALRCDPISGHVSLFWYQQALGQGPEFLTYFQNEAQLDKSGLPSDRFFAERPEGSVSTLKIQRTQQEDSAVYLCASSLGRADHEQYFGPGTRLTVT.

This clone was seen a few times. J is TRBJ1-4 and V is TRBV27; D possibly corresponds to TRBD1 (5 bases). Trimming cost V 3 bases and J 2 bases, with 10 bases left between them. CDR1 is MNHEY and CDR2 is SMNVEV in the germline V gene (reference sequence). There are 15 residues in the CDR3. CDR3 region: CASSLTVNTNEKLFF. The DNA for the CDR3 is TGTGCCAGCAGTTTGACAGTTAATACTAATGAAAAACTGTTTTTT.

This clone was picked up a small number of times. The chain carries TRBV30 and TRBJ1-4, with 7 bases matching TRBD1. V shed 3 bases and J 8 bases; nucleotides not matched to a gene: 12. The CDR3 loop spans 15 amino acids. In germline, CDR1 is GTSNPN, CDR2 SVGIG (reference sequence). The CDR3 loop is CAWREKGAPREKLFF. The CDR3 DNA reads TGTGCCTGGAGGGAAAAGGGGGCTCCTCGGGAAAAACTGTTTTTT.

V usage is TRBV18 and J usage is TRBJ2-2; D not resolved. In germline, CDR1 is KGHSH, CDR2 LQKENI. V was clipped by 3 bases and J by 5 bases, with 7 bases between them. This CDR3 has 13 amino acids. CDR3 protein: CASSPSGTGELFF. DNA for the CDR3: TGTGCCAGCTCACCGAGTGGTACCGGGGAGCTGTTTTTT. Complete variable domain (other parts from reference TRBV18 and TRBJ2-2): NAGVMQNPRHLVRRRGQEARLRCSPMKGHSHVYWYRQLPEEGLKFMVYLQKENIIDESGMPKERFSAEFPKEGPSILRIQQVVRGDSAAYFCASSPSGTGELFFGEGSRLTVL.

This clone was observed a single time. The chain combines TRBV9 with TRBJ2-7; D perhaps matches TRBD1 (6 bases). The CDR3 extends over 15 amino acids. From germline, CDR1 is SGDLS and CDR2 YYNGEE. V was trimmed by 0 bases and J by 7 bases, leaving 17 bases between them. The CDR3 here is CASSVEGVGRTEQYF. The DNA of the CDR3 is TGTGCCAGCAGCGTAGAGGGGGTGGGGAGAACAGAGCAGTACTTC.

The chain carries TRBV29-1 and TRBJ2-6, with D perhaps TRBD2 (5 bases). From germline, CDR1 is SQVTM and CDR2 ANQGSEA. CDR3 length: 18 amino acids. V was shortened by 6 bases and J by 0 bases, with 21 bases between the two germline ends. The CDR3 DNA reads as TGCAGCGTGGGCCTCGGGGTTTCCCCTAGCTCTGGGGCCAACGTCCTGACTTTC. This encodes CSVGLGVSPSSGANVLTF. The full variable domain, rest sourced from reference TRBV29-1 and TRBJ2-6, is SAVISQKPSRDICQRGTSLTIQCQVDSQVTMMFWYRQQPGQSLTLIATANQGSEATYESGFVIDKFPISRPNLTFSTLTVSNMSPEDSSIYLCSVGLGVSPSSGANVLTFGAGSRLTVL.

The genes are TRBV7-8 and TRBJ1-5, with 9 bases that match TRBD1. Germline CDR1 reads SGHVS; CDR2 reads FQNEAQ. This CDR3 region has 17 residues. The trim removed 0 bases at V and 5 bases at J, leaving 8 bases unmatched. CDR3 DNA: TGTGCCAGCAGCTTAGCTGCCGGGACAGGGTTCGATCAGCCCCAGCATTTT. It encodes CASSLAAGTGFDQPQHF.

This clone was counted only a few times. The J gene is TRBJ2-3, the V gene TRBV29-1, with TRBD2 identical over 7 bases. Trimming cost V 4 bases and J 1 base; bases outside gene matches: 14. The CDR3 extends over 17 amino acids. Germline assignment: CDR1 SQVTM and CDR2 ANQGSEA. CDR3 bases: TGCAGCGTTGTACTCGTGGGAGGGCCCCAGGGCACAGATACGCAGTATTTT. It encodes CSVVLVGGPQGTDTQYF.

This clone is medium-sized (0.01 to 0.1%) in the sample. The DNA of the CDR3 is TGTGCCAGCAGCGGCGGGACTCTAACTGAAGCTTTCTTT. Residues: CASSGGTLTEAFF. The gene calls are TRBV5-4 and TRBJ1-1, with D tentatively TRBD1 (5 bases). The CDR3 contains 13 residues. Germline lookup yields CDR1 SGHNT and CDR2 YYREEE (reference sequence). V was clipped by 4 bases and J by 5 bases, with 12 bases between them.

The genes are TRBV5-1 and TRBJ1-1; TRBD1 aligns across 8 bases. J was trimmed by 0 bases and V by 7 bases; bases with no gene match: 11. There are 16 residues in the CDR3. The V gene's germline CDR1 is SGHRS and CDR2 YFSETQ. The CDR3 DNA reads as TGCGCCAGCTCACGCCAGGGGGCTCGGATGAACACTGAAGCTTTCTTT. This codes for CASSRQGARMNTEAFF.